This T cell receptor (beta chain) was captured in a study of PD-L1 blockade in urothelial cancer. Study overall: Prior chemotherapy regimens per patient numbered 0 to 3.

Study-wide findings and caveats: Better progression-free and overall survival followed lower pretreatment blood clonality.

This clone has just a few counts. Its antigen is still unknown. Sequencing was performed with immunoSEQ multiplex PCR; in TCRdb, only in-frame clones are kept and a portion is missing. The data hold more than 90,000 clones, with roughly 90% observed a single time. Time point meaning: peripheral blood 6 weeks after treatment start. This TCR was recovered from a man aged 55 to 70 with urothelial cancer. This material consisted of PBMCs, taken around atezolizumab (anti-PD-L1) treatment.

This CDR3 is CASSLVSGTGNQPQHF. CDR3 DNA: TGTGCCAGCAGCTTGGTCTCCGGGACAGGCAATCAGCCCCAGCATTTT. The chain recombines TRBV5-5 with TRBJ1-5; 7 nucleotides agree with TRBD1. CDR3 size: 16 residues. Trimming cost V 0 bases and J 2 bases; bases outside gene matches: 5. Germline V gives CDR1 SGHKS, CDR2 YYEKEE (reference sequence).